This is a list of T cell receptor beta chains from one sample in a study of Tregs in tolerant kidney transplant recipients. Only in-frame clones appear in the TCRdb table, and some are missing; sequencing was by immunoSEQ multiplex PCR. The table shows 55,000 to 70,000 clones, with around 85% occurring only once. The sample here was Tregs from blood, taken before the transplant. The receptors were sampled from a human donor who received a combined kidney and bone marrow transplant. CDR3s leave out the opening cysteine and the closing phenylalanine or tryptophan. The order of the fields is V gene, D gene, J gene, CDR3 protein. A D gene is named only where the DNA matches it firmly.

TRBV28	TRBD1	TRBJ1-1	ASHPATGITEAF
TRBV28	TRBD2	TRBJ2-7	ASQGTSGGGANEQY
TRBV7-2	.	TRBJ2-1	ASSRYYEQF
TRBV7-9	.	TRBJ1-1	ASSLRTEAF
TRBV11-2	.	TRBJ1-2	ASSLRQYGYT
TRBV7-2	.	TRBJ1-4	ASSLGGGGPSKLF
TRBV18	.	TRBJ1-2	ASSPDEVGGYT
TRBV11-2	TRBD1	TRBJ1-6	ASSSTGGRSPLH
TRBV6-1	.	TRBJ1-6	ASRTGDSRPPLH
TRBV28	.	TRBJ1-1	ASRRNSGTEAF
TRBV2	.	TRBJ2-7	ASLPAGRVGEQY
TRBV19	TRBD2	TRBJ2-5	ATSLGLAGASYQETQY
TRBV5-1	.	TRBJ2-7	ASSRQVGGYEQY
TRBV4-1	TRBD2	TRBJ2-3	ASSPSGLAGASTDTQY
TRBV9	TRBD2	TRBJ2-1	ASSVEPTSGYNEQF
TRBV5-6	TRBD2	TRBJ2-3	ASSPLGLAGGTDTQY
TRBV7-2	.	TRBJ2-7	ASSVYRGGEQY
TRBV5-5	.	TRBJ1-1	ASSWAPRAEAF
TRBV2	.	TRBJ1-1	ATSPQENTEAF
TRBV13	TRBD1	TRBJ2-5	ASSFGYRQGKQETQY
TRBV18	.	TRBJ1-2	ASSQGEDYGYT
TRBV23-1	.	TRBJ2-6	ASILTTDIPSGANVLT
TRBV18	TRBD1	TRBJ1-2	ASSPPGTGANYGYT
TRBV7-2	TRBD2	TRBJ2-7	ASSLSRTSGSSYEQY
TRBV5-4	TRBD2	TRBJ2-1	ASSFIGGRRSYNEQF
TRBV18	.	TRBJ1-2	ASSPSTGPANYGYT
TRBV5-6	.	TRBJ2-1	ASSLVWGSSYNEQF
TRBV7-2	TRBD2	TRBJ2-3	ASTPWPPGGY
TRBV4-3	TRBD1	TRBJ2-7	ASSQQDRGYEQY
TRBV20-1	.	TRBJ2-1	SAPRLGEQF
TRBV28	.	TRBJ2-2	ASSAVGDLNTGELF
TRBV18	TRBD1	TRBJ1-2	ASSGAGQGASGYT
TRBV5-1	.	TRBJ1-4	ASRAGHTTNEKLF
TRBV5-6	TRBD2	TRBJ2-2	ASSLVAGVPGELF
TRBV7-9	TRBD2	TRBJ2-5	ASSLRLAGGGGETQY
TRBV27	TRBD1	TRBJ1-5	ASSLYRDRYSNQPQH
TRBV12-5	TRBD1	TRBJ1-2	ASGLGGGRDYGYT
TRBV7-9	.	TRBJ2-5	ASSAGTAQGETQY
TRBV7-9	.	TRBJ1-4	ASSAAQGGVNEKLF
TRBV28	TRBD1	TRBJ2-7	ASRPQGKVGVYEQY
TRBV11-2	.	TRBJ1-1	ASSRRVEAF
TRBV10-1	.	TRBJ2-1	ASSENRVPVGNEQF
TRBV4-2	.	TRBJ2-1	ASSRGETDYNEQF
TRBV5-3	TRBD2	TRBJ2-3	ARSFSASGGTADLGY
TRBV29-1	.	TRBJ1-2	SVGERGGYT
TRBV27	TRBD1	TRBJ1-5	ASTLGQGLPQH
TRBV6-5	.	TRBJ1-5	ASSQTNQPQH
TRBV2	.	TRBJ2-3	ASSEQRVGTDTQY
TRBV30	.	TRBJ2-7	AWSVRGTAPYEQY
TRBV9	TRBD2	TRBJ2-1	ASSVSGGSRNEQF
TRBV7-8	TRBD1	TRBJ2-1	ASSPATGGGYEQF
TRBV9	.	TRBJ1-5	ASSVGTGYNQPQH
TRBV6-5	TRBD1	TRBJ2-7	ASRGTGFYEQY
TRBV5-4	.	TRBJ1-1	ASSLQLMNTEAF
TRBV9	.	TRBJ2-3	ASSAGPLTDTQY